This T cell receptor (beta chain) was sequenced for a study of T cells in Graves' hyperthyroidism and ophthalmopathy. The sample holds many counts of this clonotype. The source material, RNA transcripts, was used to amplify TCR beta CDR3 regions. The TCR CDR3 first-round RT-PCR relied on the HTBI primer set. TCRdb used MiXCR to reprocess the multiplex PCR reads, holding one entry per CDR3 protein. The repertoire holds about 640,000 distinct CDR3 sequences, with about a fifth as singletons. Ophthalmopathy patients had moderate-to-severe active disease, CAS ≥3, NOSPECS ≥4, and disease duration under 3 months. The sequence was obtained from a man younger than 45 with Graves' ophthalmopathy. The sample consisted of blood.

CDR3 nucleotide sequence: TGTGCCAGCAGTGAAGCCCGGGGTTACAACACTGAAGCTTTCTTT. Translated, it gives CASSEARGYNTEAFF. V and J are TRBV2 and TRBJ1-1, with D unresolved. This CDR3 spans 15 amino acids. Germline V gene sequence: CDR1 SNHLY, CDR2 FYNNEI. The V end lost 0 bases, the J end lost 2 bases, and 10 bases lay between the germline ends.